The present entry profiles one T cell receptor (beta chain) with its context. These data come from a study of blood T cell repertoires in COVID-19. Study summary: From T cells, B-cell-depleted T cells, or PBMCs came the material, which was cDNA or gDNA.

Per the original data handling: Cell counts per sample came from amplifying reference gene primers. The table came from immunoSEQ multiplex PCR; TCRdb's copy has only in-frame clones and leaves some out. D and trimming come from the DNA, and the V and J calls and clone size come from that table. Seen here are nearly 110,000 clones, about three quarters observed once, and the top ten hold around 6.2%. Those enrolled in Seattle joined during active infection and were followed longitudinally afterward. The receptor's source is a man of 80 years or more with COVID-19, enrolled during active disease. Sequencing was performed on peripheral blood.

The CDR3 region has the DNA TGCGCCAGCAGCTTGATGAGCGGGGGAAACACCGGGGAGCTGTTTTTT. Translating gives CASSLMSGGNTGELFF. The J gene is TRBJ2-2, the V gene TRBV5-1, with 8 nucleotides matching TRBD2. CDR3 size: 16 residues. J was trimmed by 2 bases and V by 1 base; bases with no gene match: 4. Germline CDR1 and CDR2: SGHRS and YFSETQ.